Listed below are T cell receptor beta chains from one sample, sequenced in a study of T cell responses to AZD1222 COVID-19 vaccine. The repertoire was sequenced with immunoSEQ multiplex PCR; TCRdb's copy has only in-frame clones and lacks some. In the table there are approximately 92,000 clones, under 90% of which are singletons. This sample comprised peripheral blood, obtained on day 0 of AZD1222 vaccination. The receptor source for this set is an adult in good health. Both conserved end residues are trimmed from each CDR3.

v_call cdr3_aa
TRBV14 ASSQGAGRSNEQF
TRBV5-1 ASSTGSDQPQH
TRBV2 ASSGTSGRTVGEQF
TRBV27 ASSLSGPSYEQY
TRBV6-1 ASREIMAGIWANYGYT
TRBV5-1 ASSLGSRDSAHGYT
TRBV10-3 AISEMDNQPQH
TRBV3-1/TRBV3-2 ASTDLNRGPLY
TRBV24-1 ATSDSIPGQGPDTQY
TRBV2 ASSLGGSEQY
TRBV28 ASSLEPRPGRLAGEADTQY
TRBV27 ASSLDRGSYNEQF
TRBV28 ASSSSPRTGRGYEQY
TRBV30 AWSVLRASSYEQY
TRBV12-3/TRBV12-4 ASSWTANTEAF
TRBV7-9 ASSPGLGTGNTIY
TRBV19 ASKGGQLDEQY
TRBV6-5 ASSQTGTATNGYT
TRBV5-5 ASSPPGTRLSYEQY
TRBV27 ASGSGRAVTGELF
TRBV5-6 ASSFWGTGPRQKPKLF
TRBV19 ASREGIPYGYT
TRBV15 ATSRDLSEGGTQESQY
TRBV7-9 ASSLDVSNYGYT
TRBV7-8 ASSLANRGVPAEAF
TRBV14 ASSPLSLTVYNTEAF
TRBV6-5 ASRDRGYGTEAF
TRBV6-6 ASSYPTTSGAGELF
TRBV3-1/TRBV3-2 ASSRQGSPRNSPLH
TRBV7-2 ASSLFPGEQY
TRBV20-1 SASDVYEQY
TRBV15 ATSIRTAVTEAF
TRBV18 ASSPLSKGEAF